The present T cell receptor (beta chain) was sequenced within a study of CD4+ T cells in melanoma (dated by TCRdb to between 2021 and 2024). As for the study more broadly: Neoantigen-specific CD4+ T cells in human melanoma were what the study investigated. Findings and caveats that apply to the study as a whole: The report described a correlation between neoantigen-specific CD4+ T cells and the function of CD8+ T cells, macrophages and B cells. According to the report, neoantigen-specific CD4+ T cells in melanoma displayed diverse differentiation states.

The donors were melanoma patients. With respect to this clone: The antigen it binds to is not known. Per-nucleotide qualities are absent, and no much larger clonotype sits a single base away.

The library was obtained by the immunoSEQ multiplex PCR assay. TCRdb obtained this table from immuneACCESS and retained in-frame rearrangements with V and J assigned. These tables miss some clones; where compared with another copy, unresolved V genes account for less than half of the shortfall, and the remainder is unexplained. This sample has fewer than 150,000 clones in its table, and about 93% of those were observed once. 1.5% of the sample is taken by the ten largest. The receptor was derived from a human donor with melanoma.

In nucleotides, the sequence is TGCGCCAGCAGCCGACCCGGGACAGGGCGAGAAAAACTGTTTTTT. Translated, it reads CASSRPGTGREKLFF. The V and J segments used are TRBV4-1 and TRBJ1-4, and 9 junctional nucleotides match TRBD1. Inclusive of the bounding cysteine and phenylalanine, the CDR3 is 15 residues long. The sequence is cut down to CDR3 DNA, 45 bases in frame from base 1. From the germline V gene, CDR1 is MGHRA and CDR2 is YSYEKL. After removal of 4 bases from V and 8 bases from J, the junction retains 8 bases not matched to a gene.